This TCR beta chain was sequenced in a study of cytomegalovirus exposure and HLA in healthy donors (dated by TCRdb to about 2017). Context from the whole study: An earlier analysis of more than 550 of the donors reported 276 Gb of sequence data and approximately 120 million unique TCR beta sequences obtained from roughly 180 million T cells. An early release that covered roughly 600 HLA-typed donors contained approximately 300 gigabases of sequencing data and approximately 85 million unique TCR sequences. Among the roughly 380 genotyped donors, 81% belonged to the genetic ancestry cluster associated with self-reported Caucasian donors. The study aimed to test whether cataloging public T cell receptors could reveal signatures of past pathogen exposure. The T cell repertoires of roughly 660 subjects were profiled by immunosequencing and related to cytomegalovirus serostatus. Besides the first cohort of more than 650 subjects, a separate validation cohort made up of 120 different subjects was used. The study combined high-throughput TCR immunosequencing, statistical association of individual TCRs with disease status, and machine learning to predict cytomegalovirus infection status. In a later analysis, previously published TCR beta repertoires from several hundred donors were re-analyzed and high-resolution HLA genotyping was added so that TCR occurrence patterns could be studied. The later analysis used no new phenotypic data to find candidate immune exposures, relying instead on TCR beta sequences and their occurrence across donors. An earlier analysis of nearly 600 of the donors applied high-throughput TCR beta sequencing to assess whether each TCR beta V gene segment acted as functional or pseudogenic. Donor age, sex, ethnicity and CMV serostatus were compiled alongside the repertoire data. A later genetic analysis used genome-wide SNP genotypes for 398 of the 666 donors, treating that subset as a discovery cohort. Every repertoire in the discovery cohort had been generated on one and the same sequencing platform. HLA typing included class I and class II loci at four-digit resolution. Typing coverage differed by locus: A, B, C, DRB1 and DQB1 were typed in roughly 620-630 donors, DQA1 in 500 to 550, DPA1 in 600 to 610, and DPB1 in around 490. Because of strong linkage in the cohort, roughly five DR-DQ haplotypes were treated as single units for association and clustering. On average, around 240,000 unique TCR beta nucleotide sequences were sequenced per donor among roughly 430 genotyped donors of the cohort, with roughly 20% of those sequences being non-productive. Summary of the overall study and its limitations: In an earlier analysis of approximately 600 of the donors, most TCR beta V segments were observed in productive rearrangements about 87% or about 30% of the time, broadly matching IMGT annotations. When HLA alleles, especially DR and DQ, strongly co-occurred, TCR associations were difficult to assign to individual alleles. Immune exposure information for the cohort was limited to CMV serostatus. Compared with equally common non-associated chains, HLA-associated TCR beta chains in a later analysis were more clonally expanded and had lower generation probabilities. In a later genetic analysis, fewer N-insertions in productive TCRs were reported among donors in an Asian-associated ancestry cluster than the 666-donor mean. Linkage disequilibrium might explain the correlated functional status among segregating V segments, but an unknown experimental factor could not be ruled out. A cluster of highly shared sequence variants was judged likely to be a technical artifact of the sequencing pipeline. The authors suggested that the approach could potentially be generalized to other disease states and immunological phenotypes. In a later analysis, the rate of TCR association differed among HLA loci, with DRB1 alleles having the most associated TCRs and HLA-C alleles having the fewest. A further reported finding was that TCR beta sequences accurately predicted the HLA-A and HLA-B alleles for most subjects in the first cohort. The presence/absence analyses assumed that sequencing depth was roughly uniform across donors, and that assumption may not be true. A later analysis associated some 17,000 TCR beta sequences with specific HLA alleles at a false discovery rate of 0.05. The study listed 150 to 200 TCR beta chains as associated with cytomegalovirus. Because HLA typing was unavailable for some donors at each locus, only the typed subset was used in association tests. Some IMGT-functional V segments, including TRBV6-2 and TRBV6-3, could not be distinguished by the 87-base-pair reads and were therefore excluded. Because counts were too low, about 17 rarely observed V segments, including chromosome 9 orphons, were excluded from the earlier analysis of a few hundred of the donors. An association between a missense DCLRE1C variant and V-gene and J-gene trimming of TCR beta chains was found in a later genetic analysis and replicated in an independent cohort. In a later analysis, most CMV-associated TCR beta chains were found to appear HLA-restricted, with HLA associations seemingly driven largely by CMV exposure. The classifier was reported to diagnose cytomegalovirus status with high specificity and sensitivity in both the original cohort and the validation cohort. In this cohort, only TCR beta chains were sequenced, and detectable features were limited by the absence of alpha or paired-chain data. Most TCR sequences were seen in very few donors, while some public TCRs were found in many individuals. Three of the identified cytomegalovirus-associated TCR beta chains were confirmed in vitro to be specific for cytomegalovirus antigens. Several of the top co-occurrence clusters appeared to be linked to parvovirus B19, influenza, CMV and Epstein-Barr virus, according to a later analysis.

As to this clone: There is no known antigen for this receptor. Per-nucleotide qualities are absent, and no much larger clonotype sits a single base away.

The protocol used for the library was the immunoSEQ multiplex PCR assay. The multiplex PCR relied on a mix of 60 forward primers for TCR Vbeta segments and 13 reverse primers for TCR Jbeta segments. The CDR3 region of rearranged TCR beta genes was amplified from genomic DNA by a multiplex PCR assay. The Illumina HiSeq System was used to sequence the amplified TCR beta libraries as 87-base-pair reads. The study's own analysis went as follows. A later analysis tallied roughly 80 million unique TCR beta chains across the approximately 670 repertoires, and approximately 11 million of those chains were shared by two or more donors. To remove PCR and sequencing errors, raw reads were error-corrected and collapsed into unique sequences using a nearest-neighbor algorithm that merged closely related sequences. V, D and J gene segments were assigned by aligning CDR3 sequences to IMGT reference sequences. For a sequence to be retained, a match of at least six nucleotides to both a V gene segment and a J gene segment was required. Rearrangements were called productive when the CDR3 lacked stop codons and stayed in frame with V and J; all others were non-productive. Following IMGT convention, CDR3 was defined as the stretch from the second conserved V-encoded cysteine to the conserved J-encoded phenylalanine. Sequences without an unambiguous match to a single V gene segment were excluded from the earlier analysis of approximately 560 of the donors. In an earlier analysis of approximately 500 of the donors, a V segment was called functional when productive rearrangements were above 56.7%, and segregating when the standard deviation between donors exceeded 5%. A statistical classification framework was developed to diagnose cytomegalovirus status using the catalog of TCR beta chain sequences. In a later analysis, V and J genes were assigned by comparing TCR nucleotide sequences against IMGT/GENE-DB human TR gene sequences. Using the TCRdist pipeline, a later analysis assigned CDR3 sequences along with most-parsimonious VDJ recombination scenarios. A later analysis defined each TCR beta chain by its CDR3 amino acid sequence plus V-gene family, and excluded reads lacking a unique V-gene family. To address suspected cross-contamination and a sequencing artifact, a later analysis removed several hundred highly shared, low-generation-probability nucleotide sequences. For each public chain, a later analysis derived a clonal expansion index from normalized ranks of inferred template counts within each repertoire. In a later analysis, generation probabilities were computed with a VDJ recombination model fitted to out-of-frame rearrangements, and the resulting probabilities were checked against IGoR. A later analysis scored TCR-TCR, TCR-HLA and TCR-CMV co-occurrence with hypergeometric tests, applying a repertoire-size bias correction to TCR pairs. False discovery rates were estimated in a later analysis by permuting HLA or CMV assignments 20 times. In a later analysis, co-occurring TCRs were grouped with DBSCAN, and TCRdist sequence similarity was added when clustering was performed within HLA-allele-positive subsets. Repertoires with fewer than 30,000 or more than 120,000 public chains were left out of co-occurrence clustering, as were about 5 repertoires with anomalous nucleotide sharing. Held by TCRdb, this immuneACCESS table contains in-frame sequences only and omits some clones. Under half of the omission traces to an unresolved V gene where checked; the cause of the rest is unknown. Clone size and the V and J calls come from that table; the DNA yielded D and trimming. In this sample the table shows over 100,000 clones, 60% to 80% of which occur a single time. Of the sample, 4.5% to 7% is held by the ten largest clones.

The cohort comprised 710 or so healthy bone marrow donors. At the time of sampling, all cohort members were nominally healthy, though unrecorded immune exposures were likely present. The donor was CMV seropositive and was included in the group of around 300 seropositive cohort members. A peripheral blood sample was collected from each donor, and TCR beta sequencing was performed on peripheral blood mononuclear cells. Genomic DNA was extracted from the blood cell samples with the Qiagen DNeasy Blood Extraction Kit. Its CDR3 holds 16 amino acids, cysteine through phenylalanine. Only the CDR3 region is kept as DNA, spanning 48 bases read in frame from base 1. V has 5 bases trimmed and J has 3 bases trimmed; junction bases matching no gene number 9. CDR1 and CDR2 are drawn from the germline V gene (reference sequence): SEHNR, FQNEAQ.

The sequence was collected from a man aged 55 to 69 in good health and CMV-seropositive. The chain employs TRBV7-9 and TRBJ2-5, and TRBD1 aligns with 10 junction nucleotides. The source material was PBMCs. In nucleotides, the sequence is TGTGCCAGCAGCCGCCTAACGGGACAGGGGAAAGAGACCCAGTACTTC. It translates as CASSRLTGQGKETQYF.